A single T cell receptor beta chain is shown here with its context. The antigen is not known. Clones were read by immunoSEQ multiplex PCR, and TCRdb kept only the in-frame ones, dropping some. In the table there are 200,000 to 300,000 clones, 80% to 85% of which are singletons. The entry originates in a study of Tregs in tolerant kidney transplant recipients. V dropped 3 bases and J dropped 2 bases, with 5 bases sitting between them. This CDR3 has 13 amino acids. Per germline, CDR1 SGHVS and CDR2 FQNEAQ. Study conclusions and caveats: Expanding Tregs on activated donor B cells appeared to best identify donor-specific TCRbeta clones.

What was sequenced was CD4+ T cells from blood. The rearrangement joins TRBV7-8 to TRBJ1-5; D unresolved. The origin of this receptor is a human donor in good health. The CDR3 sequence: CASSLRGNQPQHF. The CDR3 region has the DNA TGTGCCAGCAGCTTGAGAGGCAATCAGCCCCAGCATTTT.